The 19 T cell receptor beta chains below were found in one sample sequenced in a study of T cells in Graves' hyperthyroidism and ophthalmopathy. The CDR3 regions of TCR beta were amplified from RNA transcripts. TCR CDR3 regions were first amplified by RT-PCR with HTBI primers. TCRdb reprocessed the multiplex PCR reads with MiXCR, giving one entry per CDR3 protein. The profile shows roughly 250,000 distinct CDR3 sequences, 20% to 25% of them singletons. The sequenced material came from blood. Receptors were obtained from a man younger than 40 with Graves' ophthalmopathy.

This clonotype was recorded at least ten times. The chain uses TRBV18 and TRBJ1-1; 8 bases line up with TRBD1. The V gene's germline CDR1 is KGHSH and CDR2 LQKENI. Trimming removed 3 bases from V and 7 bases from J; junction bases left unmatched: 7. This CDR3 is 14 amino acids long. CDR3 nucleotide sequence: TGTGCCAGCTCACCGGACAGGGACGGCGTTGAAGCTTTCTTT. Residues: CASSPDRDGVEAFF.

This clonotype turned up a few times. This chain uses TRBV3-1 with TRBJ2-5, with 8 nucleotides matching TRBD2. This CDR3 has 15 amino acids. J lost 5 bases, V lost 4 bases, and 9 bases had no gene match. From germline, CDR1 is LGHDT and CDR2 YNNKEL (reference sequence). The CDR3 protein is CASSPGGGSTETQYF. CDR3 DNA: TGTGCCAGCAGCCCGGGGGGGGGATCGACGGAGACCCAGTACTTC.

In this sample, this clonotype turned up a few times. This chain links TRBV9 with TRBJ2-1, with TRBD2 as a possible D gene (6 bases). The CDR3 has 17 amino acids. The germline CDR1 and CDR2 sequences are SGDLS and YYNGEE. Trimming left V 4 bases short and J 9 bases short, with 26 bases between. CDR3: CASSPQPRRGPQGEQFF. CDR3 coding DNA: TGTGCCAGCAGCCCCCAACCGAGGAGGGGACCCCAGGGTGAGCAGTTCTTC.

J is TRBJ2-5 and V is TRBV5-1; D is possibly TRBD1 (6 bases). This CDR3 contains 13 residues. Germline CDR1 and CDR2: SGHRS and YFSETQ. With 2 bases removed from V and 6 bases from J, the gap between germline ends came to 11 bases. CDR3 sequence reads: CASSFSQGQTQYF. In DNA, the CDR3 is TGCGCCAGCAGCTTCTCACAGGGACAGACCCAGTACTTC. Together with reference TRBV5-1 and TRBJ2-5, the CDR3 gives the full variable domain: KAGVTQTPRYLIKTRGQQVTLSCSPISGHRSVSWYQQTPGQGLQFLFEYFSETQRNKGNFPGRFSGRQFSNSRSEMNVSTLELGDSALYLCASSFSQGQTQYFGPGTRLLVL.

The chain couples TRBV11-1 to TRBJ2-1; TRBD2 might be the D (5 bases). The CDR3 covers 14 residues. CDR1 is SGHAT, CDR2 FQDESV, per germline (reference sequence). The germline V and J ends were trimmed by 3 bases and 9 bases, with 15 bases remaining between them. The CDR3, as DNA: TGTGCCAGCAGCTTGAGCGGCGTGTTAGGTGAGCAGTTCTTC. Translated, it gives CASSLSGVLGEQFF.

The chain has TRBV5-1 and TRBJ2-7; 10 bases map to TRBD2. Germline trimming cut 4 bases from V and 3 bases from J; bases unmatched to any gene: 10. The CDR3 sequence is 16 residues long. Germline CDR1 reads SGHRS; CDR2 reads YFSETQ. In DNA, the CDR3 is TGCGCCAGCAGCCCCGTTAGCGGGAGGACTGTCTACGAGCAGTACTTC. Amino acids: CASSPVSGRTVYEQYF.

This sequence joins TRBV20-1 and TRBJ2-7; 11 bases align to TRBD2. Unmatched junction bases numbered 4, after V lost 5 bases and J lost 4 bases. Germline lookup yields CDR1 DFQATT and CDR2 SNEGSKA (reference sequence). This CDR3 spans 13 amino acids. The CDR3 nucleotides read TGCAGTGCTGGGACTAGCGGAAGATACGAGCAGTACTTC. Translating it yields CSAGTSGRYEQYF.

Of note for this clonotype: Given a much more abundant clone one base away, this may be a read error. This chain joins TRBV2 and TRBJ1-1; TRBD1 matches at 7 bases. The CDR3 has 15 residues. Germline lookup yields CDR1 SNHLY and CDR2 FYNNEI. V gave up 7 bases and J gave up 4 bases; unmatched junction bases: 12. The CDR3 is CASTIFSGGGTEAFF. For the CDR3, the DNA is TGTGCCAGCACCATTTTCTCAGGGGGAGGCACTGAAGCTTTCTTT.

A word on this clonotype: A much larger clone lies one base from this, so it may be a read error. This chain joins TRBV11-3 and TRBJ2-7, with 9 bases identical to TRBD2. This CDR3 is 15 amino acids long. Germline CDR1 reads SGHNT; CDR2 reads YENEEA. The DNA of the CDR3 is TGTACCAGCAGCCAAGTACGGCGGGAGGGCCGCGAGCAGTACTTC. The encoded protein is CTSSQVRREGREQYF.

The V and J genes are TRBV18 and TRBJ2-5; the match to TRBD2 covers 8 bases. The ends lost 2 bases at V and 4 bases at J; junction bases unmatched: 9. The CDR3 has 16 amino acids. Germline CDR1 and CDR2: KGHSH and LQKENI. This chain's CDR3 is CASSPAISGTGETQYF. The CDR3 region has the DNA TGTGCCAGCTCACCAGCGATTAGCGGGACGGGAGAGACCCAGTACTTC.

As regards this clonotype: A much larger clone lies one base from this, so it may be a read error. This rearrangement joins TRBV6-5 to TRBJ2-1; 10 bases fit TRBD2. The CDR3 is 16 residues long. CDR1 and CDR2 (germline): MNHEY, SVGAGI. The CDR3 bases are TGTGTCAGCAGTTACGGGCTAGCGGGAGTACGGAATGAGCAGTTCTTC. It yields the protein CVSSYGLAGVRNEQFF.

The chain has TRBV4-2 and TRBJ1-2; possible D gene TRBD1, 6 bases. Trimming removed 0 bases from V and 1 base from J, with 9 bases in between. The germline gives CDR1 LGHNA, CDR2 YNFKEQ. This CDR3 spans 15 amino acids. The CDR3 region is CASSQDLRGNYGYTF. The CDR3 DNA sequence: TGTGCCAGCAGCCAAGATCTCAGGGGTAACTATGGCTACACCTTC.

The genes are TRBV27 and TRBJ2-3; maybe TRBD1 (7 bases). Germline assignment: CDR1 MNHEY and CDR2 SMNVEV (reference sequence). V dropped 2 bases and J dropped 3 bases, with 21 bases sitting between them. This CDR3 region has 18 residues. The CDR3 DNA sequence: TGTGCCAGCAGTTTAAAAAGTTGGACAGGTCGGGGGACAGATACGCAGTATTTT. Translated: CASSLKSWTGRGTDTQYF.

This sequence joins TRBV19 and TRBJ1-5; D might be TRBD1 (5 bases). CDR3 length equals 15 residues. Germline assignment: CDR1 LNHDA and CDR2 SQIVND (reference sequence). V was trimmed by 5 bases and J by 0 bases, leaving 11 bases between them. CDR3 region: CASSGGGGSNQPQHF. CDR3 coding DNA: TGTGCCAGTAGTGGGGGGGGGGGTAGCAATCAGCCCCAGCATTTT.

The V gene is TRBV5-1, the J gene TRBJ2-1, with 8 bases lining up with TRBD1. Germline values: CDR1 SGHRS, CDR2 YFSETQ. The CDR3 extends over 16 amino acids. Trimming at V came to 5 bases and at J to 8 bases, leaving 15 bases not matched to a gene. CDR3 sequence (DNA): TGCGCCAGCAGAATCCTAACAGGGGGAAAGAGAGATGAGCAGTTCTTC. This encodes CASRILTGGKRDEQFF.

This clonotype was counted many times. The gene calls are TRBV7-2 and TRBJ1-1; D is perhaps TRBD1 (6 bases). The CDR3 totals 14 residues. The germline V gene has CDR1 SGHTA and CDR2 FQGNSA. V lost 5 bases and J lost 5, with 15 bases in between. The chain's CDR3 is CASSTNRVRTEAFF. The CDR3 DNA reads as TGTGCCAGCAGCACCAACAGGGTTAGGACTGAAGCTTTCTTT. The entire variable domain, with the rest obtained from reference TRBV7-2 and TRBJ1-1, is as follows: GAGVSQSPSNKVTEKGKDVELRCDPISGHTALYWYRQSLGQGLEFLIYFQGNSAPDKSGLPSDRFSAERTGGSVSTLTIQRTQQEDSAVYLCASSTNRVRTEAFFGQGTRLTVV.

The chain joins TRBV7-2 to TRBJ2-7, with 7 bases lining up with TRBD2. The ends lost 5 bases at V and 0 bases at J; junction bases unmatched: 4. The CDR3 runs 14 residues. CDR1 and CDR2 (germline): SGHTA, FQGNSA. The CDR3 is CASSREDRSYEQYF. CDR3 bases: TGTGCCAGCAGCCGGGAGGACCGCTCCTACGAGCAGTACTTC.

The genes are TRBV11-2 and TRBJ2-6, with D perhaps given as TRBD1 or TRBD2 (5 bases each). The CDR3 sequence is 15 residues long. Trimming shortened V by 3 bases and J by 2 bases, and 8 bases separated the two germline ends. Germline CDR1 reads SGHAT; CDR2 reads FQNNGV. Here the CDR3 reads CASSFRGPGANVLTF. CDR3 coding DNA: TGTGCCAGCAGCTTTCGGGGACCTGGGGCCAACGTCCTGACTTTC. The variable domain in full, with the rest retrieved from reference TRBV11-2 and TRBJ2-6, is EAGVAQSPRYKIIEKRQSVAFWCNPISGHATLYWYQQILGQGPKLLIQFQNNGVVDDSQLPKDRFSAERLKGVDSTLKIQPAKLEDSAVYLCASSFRGPGANVLTFGAGSRLTVL.

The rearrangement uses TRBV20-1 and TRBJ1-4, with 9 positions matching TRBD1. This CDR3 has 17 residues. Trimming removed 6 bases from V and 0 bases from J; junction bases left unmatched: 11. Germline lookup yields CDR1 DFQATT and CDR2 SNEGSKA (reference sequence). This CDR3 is CSAAPRDRATTNEKLFF. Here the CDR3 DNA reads TGCAGTGCCGCCCCGCGGGACAGGGCTACAACTAATGAAAAACTGTTTTTT.